This entry concerns a single T cell receptor (beta chain). The antigen is undetermined. Hyperthyroidism of Graves' type that showed no ophthalmopathy progression within 18 months was stable. The diagnoses drew upon clinical symptoms, serum thyroxine and TRAb, thyroid ultrasound and orbital computed tomography. This specimen belongs to a study of T cells in Graves' hyperthyroidism and ophthalmopathy. Overall study results and limits: Blood shared most expanded thyroid clonotypes above 0.001.

The CDR3 contains 16 residues. The germline V gene has CDR1 SGDLS and CDR2 YYNGEE. Germline trimming cut 4 bases from V and 3 bases from J; bases unmatched to any gene: 7. Amplification of TCR beta CDR3 regions was performed using RNA transcripts as template. During a first-round RT-PCR of the TCR CDR3, the HTBI primer set was used. MiXCR, applied by TCRdb to the multiplex PCR reads, yields one record per CDR3 protein. The sample lists hundreds of thousands of distinct CDR3 sequences, about two fifths occurring once. V gene TRBV9 combines with J gene TRBJ2-6; 7 bases line up with TRBD1. The receptor was isolated from a man aged 18 to 35 with Graves' hyperthyroidism. Sequences were obtained from blood. DNA of the CDR3: TGTGCCAGCAGCCAAGGGGGCCAGATTGGGGCCAACGTCCTGACTTTC. Translation gives CASSQGGQIGANVLTF.